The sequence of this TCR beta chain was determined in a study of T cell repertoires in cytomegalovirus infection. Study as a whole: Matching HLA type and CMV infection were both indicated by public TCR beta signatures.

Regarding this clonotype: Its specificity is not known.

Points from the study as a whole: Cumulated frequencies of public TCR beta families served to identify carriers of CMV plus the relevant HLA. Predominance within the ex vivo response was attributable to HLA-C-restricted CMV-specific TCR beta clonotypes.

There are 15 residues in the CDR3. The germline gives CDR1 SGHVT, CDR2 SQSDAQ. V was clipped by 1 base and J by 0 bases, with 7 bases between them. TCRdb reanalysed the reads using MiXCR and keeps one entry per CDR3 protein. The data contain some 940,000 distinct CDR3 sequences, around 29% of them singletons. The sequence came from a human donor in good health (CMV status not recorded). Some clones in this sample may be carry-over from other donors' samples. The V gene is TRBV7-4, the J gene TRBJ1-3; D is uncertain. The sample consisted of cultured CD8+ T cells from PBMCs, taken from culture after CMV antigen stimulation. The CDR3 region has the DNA TGTGCCAGCAGCTTAGAGTGTTTCTCTGGAAACACCATATATTTT. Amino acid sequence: CASSLECFSGNTIYF. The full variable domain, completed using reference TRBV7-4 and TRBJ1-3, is GAGVSQSPRYKVAKRGRDVALRCDSISGHVTLYWYRQTLGQGSEVLTYSQSDAQRDKSGRPSGRFSAERPERSVSTLKIQRTEQGDSAVYLCASSLECFSGNTIYFGEGSWLTVV.